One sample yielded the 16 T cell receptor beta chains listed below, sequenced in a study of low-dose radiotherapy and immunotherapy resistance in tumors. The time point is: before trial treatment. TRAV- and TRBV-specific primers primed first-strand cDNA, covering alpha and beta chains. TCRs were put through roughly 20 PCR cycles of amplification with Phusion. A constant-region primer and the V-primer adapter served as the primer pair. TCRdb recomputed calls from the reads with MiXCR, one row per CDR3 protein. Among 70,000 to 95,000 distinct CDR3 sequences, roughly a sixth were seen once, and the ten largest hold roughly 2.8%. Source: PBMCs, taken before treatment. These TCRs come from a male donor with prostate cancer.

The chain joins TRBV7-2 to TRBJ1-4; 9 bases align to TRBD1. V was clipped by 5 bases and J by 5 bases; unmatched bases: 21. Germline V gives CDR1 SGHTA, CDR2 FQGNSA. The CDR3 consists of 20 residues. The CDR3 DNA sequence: TGTGCCAGCAGCATTGGACCCGCCCCGGACAGGGGAGACCAGAATGAAAAACTGTTTTTT. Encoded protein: CASSIGPAPDRGDQNEKLFF.

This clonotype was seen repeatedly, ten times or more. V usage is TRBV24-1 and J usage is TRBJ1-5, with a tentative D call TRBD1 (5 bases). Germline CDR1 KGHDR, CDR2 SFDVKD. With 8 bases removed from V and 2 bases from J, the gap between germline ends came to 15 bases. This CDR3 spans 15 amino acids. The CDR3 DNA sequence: TGTGCCACCAACCCCCAGGGCAGAGGCAATCAGCCCCAGCATTTT. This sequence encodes CATNPQGRGNQPQHF.

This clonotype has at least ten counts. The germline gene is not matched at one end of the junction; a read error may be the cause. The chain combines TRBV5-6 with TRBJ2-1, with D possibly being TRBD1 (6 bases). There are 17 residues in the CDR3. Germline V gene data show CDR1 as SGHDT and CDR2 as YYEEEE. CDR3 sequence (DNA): TGCGCCAGCAGCTTGGCCAGGGGCCCGACCTCCTACAATGAGCAGTTCTTC. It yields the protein CASSLARGPTSYNEQFF.

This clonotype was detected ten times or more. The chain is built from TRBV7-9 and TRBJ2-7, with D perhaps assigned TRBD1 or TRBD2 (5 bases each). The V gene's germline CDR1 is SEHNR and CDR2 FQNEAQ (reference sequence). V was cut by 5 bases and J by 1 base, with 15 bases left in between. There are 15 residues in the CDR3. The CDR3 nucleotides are TGTGCCAGCAGCCCAGACGGGACCTCATCCTACGAGCAGTACTTC. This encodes CASSPDGTSSYEQYF.

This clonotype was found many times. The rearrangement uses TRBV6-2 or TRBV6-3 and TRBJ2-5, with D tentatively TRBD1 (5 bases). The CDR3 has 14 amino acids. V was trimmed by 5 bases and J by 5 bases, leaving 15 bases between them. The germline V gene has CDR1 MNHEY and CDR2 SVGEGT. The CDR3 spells CASSTERGRETQYF. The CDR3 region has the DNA TGTGCCAGCAGTACTGAAAGGGGCAGGGAGACCCAGTACTTC.

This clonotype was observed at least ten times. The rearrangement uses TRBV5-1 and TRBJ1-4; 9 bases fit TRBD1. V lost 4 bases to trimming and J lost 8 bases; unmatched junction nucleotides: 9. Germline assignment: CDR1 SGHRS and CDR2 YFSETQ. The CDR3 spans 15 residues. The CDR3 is CASSLPGQGDEKLFF. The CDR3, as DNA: TGCGCCAGCAGCCTCCCGGGACAGGGAGACGAAAAACTGTTTTTT.

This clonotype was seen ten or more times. CDR3 region: CASSSQQGSQETQYF. The CDR3 bases are TGTGCCAGCAGCTCGCAACAGGGGTCCCAAGAGACCCAGTACTTC. The V and J genes are TRBV11-2 and TRBJ2-5; 7 positions agree with TRBD1. The CDR3 has 15 residues. Germline CDR1 reads SGHAT; CDR2 reads FQNNGV. V dropped 4 bases and J dropped 1; count of bases not matched to a gene: 6.

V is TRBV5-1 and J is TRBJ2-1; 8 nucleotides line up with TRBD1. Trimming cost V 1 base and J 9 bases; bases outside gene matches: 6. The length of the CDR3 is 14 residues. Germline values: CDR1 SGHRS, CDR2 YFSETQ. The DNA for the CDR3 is TGCGCCAGCAGCTTGCACAGGGGGTCGGTTGAGCAGTTCTTC. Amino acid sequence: CASSLHRGSVEQFF. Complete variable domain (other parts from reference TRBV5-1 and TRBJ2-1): KAGVTQTPRYLIKTRGQQVTLSCSPISGHRSVSWYQQTPGQGLQFLFEYFSETQRNKGNFPGRFSGRQFSNSRSEMNVSTLELGDSALYLCASSLHRGSVEQFFGPGTRLTVL.

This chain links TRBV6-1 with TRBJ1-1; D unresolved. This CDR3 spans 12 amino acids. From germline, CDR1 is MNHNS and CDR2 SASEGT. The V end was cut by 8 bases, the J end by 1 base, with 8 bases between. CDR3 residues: CASGRSNTEAFF. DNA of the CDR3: TGTGCCAGCGGGCGGTCGAACACTGAAGCTTTCTTT.

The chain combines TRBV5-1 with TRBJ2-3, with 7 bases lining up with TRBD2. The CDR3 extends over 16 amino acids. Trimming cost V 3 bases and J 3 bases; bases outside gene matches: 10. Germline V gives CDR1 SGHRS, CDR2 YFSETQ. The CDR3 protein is CASSWGSGWGTDTQYF. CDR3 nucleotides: TGCGCCAGCAGCTGGGGTAGCGGGTGGGGTACAGATACGCAGTATTTT. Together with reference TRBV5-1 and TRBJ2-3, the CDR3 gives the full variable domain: KAGVTQTPRYLIKTRGQQVTLSCSPISGHRSVSWYQQTPGQGLQFLFEYFSETQRNKGNFPGRFSGRQFSNSRSEMNVSTLELGDSALYLCASSWGSGWGTDTQYFGPGTRLTVL.

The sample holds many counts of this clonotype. The CDR3 sequence is CASSVRLAGRDTQYF. CDR3 nucleotide sequence: TGTGCCAGCAGCGTACGACTAGCGGGGAGGGATACGCAGTATTTT. This chain joins TRBV9 and TRBJ2-3; 11 nucleotides line up with TRBD2. The germline V gene has CDR1 SGDLS and CDR2 YYNGEE. This CDR3 comprises 15 residues. J was trimmed by 6 bases and V by 1 base; bases with no gene match: 4.

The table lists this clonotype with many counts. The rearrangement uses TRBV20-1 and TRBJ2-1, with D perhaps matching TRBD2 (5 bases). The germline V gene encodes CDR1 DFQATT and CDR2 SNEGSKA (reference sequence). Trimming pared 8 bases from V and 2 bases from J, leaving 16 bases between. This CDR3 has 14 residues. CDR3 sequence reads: CSSSAGVPYNEQFF. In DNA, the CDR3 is TGCAGTTCCTCCGCCGGGGTCCCCTACAATGAGCAGTTCTTC.

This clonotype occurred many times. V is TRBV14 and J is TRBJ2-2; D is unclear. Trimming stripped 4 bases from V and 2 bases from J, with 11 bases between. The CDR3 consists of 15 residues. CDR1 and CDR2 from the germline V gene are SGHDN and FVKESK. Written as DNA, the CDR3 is TGTGCCAGCAGCCGGTTCCAGGATAACACCGGGGAGCTGTTTTTT. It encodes CASSRFQDNTGELFF.

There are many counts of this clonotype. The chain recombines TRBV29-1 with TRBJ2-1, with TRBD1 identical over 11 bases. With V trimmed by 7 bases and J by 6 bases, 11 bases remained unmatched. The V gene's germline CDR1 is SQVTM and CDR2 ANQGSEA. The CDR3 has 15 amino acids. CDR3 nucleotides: TGCAGCGCTTATGCCCGGGACAGGGGGATCAATGAGCAGTTCTTC. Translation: CSAYARDRGINEQFF.

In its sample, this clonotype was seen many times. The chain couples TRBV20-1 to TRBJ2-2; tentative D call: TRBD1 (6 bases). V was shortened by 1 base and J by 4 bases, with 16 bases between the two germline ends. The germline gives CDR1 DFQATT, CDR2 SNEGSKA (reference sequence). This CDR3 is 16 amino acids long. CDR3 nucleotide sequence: TGCAGTGCTAGAGCTCCCGAGGGACAAGGCACCGGGGAGCTGTTTTTT. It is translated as CSARAPEGQGTGELFF.

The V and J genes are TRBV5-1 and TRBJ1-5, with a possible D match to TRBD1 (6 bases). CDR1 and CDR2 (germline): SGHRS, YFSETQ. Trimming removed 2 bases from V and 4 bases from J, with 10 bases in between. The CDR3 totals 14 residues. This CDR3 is CASSLRQANQPQHF. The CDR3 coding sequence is TGCGCCAGCAGCTTAAGACAGGCAAATCAGCCCCAGCATTTT.